The sequence of this T cell receptor beta chain was determined in a study of shared clonotypes between healthy human individuals. Some clones are missing from TCRdb's copy, which holds only in-frame ones; the method was immunoSEQ multiplex PCR. The repertoire has about 530,000 clones, 90% to 96% of them found once; the top ten carry approximately 0.06%. In its sample, this clone was seen once. The V end was cut by 4 bases, the J end by 6 bases, with 16 bases between. The CDR3 contains 14 residues. Germline V gene sequence: CDR1 SGHDN, CDR2 FVKESK. The J gene is TRBJ2-7, the V gene TRBV14; D not resolved. Specimen: naive CD4+ T cells sorted from blood. Subset reported: CD45RA+ positively selected. The clonotype comes from a woman in her 30s in good health. Here the CDR3 reads CASSLRWGWIEQYF. In DNA form, the CDR3 reads TGTGCCAGCAGCCTTCGGTGGGGTTGGATCGAGCAGTACTTC.